The 26 T cell receptor beta chains below come from one sample, sequenced in a study of CD4+ T cells in melanoma (dated by TCRdb to 2022 to 2024). The method was the immunoSEQ multiplex PCR assay. TCRdb's version of the immuneACCESS table is confined to in-frame rearrangements and falls short of the full clone set. An unresolved V gene accounts for under half of the shortfall where checked; the remainder is of unknown origin. In all, the sample holds 17,000 or so clones, and roughly 85% of those were seen once. The leading ten clones occupy around 5.1% of the sample. The sample was cells from a culture (not recorded whether cultured in vitro). The receptor source for this set is a human donor with melanoma.

The chain couples TRBV4-2 to TRBJ1-1; no firm D call. CDR3 size: 16 residues. Germline V gene data show CDR1 as LGHNA and CDR2 as YNFKEQ. Trimming took 0 bases from V and 1 from J, leaving 12 bases between them. The CDR3 is CASSQDGGGTNTEAFF. As DNA, the CDR3 is TGTGCCAGCAGCCAAGATGGCGGCGGAACGAACACTGAAGCTTTCTTT.

The chain uses TRBV6-5 and TRBJ1-1; 7 nucleotides agree with TRBD1. The V and J ends lost 2 bases and 0 bases, in that order; junction bases with no gene match: 3. Looked up from germline, CDR1 is MNHEY and CDR2 is SVGAGI. This CDR3 region has 15 residues. CDR3 nucleotides: TGTGCCAGCAGTTACCGGGACAGAATGAACACTGAAGCTTTCTTT. It translates to CASSYRDRMNTEAFF.

This clone was detected a few times. CDR3 protein: CASSARWGGYTF. CDR3 DNA: TGTGCCAGCAGTGCCCGGTGGGGAGGCTACACCTTC. The rearrangement uses TRBV6-1 and TRBJ1-2; D call uncertain. V was trimmed by 4 bases and J by 8 bases, leaving 11 bases between them. CDR1 and CDR2 (germline): MNHNS, SASEGT. The CDR3 is 12 residues long.

The chain joins TRBV5-1 to TRBJ2-2; the D is unclear. This CDR3 is 14 amino acids long. Germline CDR1 SGHRS, CDR2 YFSETQ. Trimming pared 0 bases from V and 6 bases from J, leaving 9 bases between. The CDR3, as DNA: TGCGCCAGCAGCTTGGAGATTAGACCCGGGGAGCTGTTTTTT. Translating it yields CASSLEIRPGELFF.

V is TRBV5-6 and J is TRBJ1-2; no definite D call. Looked up from germline, CDR1 is SGHDT and CDR2 is YYEEEE. CDR3 size: 18 residues. V lost 4 bases to trimming and J lost 1 base, with 23 bases between them. The DNA of the CDR3 is TGTGCCAGCAGCCAGATAGAAGGCCAATGGTGGGGTAACTATGGCTACACCTTC. Translating gives CASSQIEGQWWGNYGYTF.

The gene calls are TRBV7-8 and TRBJ2-5; TRBD2 agrees at 12 bases. CDR1 is SGHVS and CDR2 is FQNEAQ in the germline V gene. V gave up 5 bases and J gave up 3 bases; unmatched junction bases: 4. The CDR3 is made up of 15 amino acids. CDR3 in amino acids: CASSARLAGEETQYF. CDR3 DNA: TGTGCCAGCAGCGCCCGACTAGCGGGGGAAGAGACCCAGTACTTC.

The chain uses TRBV27 and TRBJ2-1; tentative D call: TRBD2 (5 bases). The germline gives CDR1 MNHEY, CDR2 SMNVEV (reference sequence). This CDR3 spans 14 amino acids. Trimming pared 8 bases from V and 7 bases from J, leaving 18 bases between. This chain's CDR3 is CASLGLRTGNEQFF. DNA of the CDR3: TGTGCCAGCCTCGGACTCAGAACGGGGAATGAGCAGTTCTTC.

The rearrangement joins TRBV6-5 to TRBJ2-7; D perhaps matches TRBD1 (5 bases). This CDR3 spans 13 amino acids. Trimming removed 4 bases at V and 4 bases at J, with 11 bases between. The germline gives CDR1 MNHEY, CDR2 SVGAGI. The CDR3 DNA reads as TGTGCCAGCAGTTCAGGGCGTCAGTACGAGCAGTACTTC. This sequence encodes CASSSGRQYEQYF.

CDR3 sequence (DNA): TGTGCCAGCAGCTTCGCGCTTTGGGATACGCAGTATTTT. It yields the protein CASSFALWDTQYF. The J gene is TRBJ2-3, the V gene TRBV11-2; D is ambiguous. Deletions cut 3 bases from V and 6 bases from J, with 10 bases between. The CDR3 extends over 13 amino acids. CDR1 is SGHAT, CDR2 FQNNGV, per germline.

This rearrangement joins TRBV11-2 to TRBJ2-3; TRBD2 might be the D (6 bases). CDR1 and CDR2 (germline): SGHAT, FQNNGV. Between the trimmed V and J ends, which lost 0 bases and 7 bases, there was a span of 23 bases. This CDR3 has 18 amino acids. The CDR3 reads CASSLEILNAGGLNTQYF. The CDR3 nucleotides are TGTGCCAGCAGCTTAGAGATTCTAAACGCCGGGGGTTTGAATACGCAGTATTTT.

The genes are TRBV2 and TRBJ1-2, with a tentative D call TRBD1 (5 bases). The CDR3 is 12 amino acids. V was pared by 6 bases and J by 2 bases, with 7 bases between. The germline gives CDR1 SNHLY, CDR2 FYNNEI. The CDR3 here is CASRTENYGYTF. DNA of the CDR3: TGTGCCAGCAGGACAGAAAACTATGGCTACACCTTC.

The chain carries TRBV4-1 and TRBJ2-3, with 9 bases matching TRBD2. CDR3 length: 15 residues. J lost 4 bases, V lost 3 bases, and 5 bases had no gene match. Germline V gene lookup returns CDR1 MGHRA and CDR2 YSYEKL. The CDR3, as DNA: TGCGCCAGCAGCCACGCGGGGGGGCAGTCAGATACGCAGTATTTT. Encoded protein: CASSHAGGQSDTQYF.

This clone has more than one count but fewer than ten. The rearrangement joins TRBV11-2 to TRBJ1-1; D is undetermined. This CDR3 is built from 12 residues. V shed 10 bases and J shed 1 base, with 10 bases lying between them. Germline V gene lookup returns CDR1 SGHAT and CDR2 FQNNGV. CDR3 sequence (DNA): TGTGCCACCCTTGGTGGGAACACTGAAGCTTTCTTT. Protein sequence: CATLGGNTEAFF.

The chain couples TRBV6-5 to TRBJ1-2, with D possibly TRBD1 on 5 matching bases. Trimming took 6 bases from V and 7 from J, leaving 9 bases between them. The CDR3 covers 11 residues. Per the germline V gene, CDR1 is MNHEY and CDR2 is SVGAGI. CDR3 protein: CASRGLSGYTF. The CDR3 DNA follows: TGTGCCAGCAGGGGGCTGAGTGGCTACACCTTC.

The CDR3 nucleotides are TGCAGCGTTGGACGGGGACCTTATGGCTACACCTTC. Translating gives CSVGRGPYGYTF. V and J are TRBV29-1 and TRBJ1-2; a weak D match, TRBD1 (5 bases). The CDR3 is 12 amino acids. The V gene's germline CDR1 is SQVTM and CDR2 ANQGSEA. V was trimmed by 4 bases and J by 5 bases, leaving 11 bases between them. The full variable domain, its missing parts supplied by reference TRBV29-1 and TRBJ1-2, is SAVISQKPSRDICQRGTSLTIQCQVDSQVTMMFWYRQQPGQSLTLIATANQGSEATYESGFVIDKFPISRPNLTFSTLTVSNMSPEDSSIYLCSVGRGPYGYTFGSGTRLTVV.

This clone was observed a single time. The DNA of the CDR3 is TGTGCCAGTAGTGCTTGGGACAGGCCATATGGCTACACCTTC. Amino acids: CASSAWDRPYGYTF. This chain uses TRBV19 with TRBJ1-2; TRBD1 aligns across 8 bases. This CDR3 spans 14 amino acids. Germline assignment: CDR1 LNHDA and CDR2 SQIVND (reference sequence). The V gene end was trimmed by 5 bases and the J gene end by 5 bases; junction bases not matched to a gene: 7. Drawing the rest from reference TRBV19 and TRBJ1-2, the complete variable domain is DGGITQSPKYLFRKEGQNVTLSCEQNLNHDAMYWYRQDPGQGLRLIYYSQIVNDFQKGDIAEGYSVSREKKESFPLTVTSAQKNPTAFYLCASSAWDRPYGYTFGSGTRLTVV.

The chain employs TRBV9 and TRBJ1-6; no clear D gene. V dropped 0 bases and J dropped 5 bases, with 9 bases sitting between them. The CDR3 runs 15 residues. The germline CDR1 and CDR2 sequences are SGDLS and YYNGEE. For the CDR3, the DNA is TGTGCCAGCAGCGTAGCCGGACGGAATAATTCACCCCTCCACTTT. Protein product: CASSVAGRNNSPLHF.

The rearrangement links TRBV6-1 to TRBJ1-6; D is unresolved. Germline V gene lookup returns CDR1 MNHNS and CDR2 SASEGT. The CDR3 spans 11 residues. The V end was cut by 5 bases, the J end by 11 bases, with 7 bases between. The CDR3 bases are TGTGCCAGCAGTCGAGTCGCACCCCTCCACTTT. Encoded protein: CASSRVAPLHF.

The chain combines TRBV18 with TRBJ2-1; the match to TRBD2 covers 9 bases. The CDR3 has 15 residues. Germline-derived CDR1 and CDR2 are KGHSH and LQKENI. J lost 4 bases, V lost 3 bases, and 4 bases had no gene match. CDR3 residues: CASSPERGAYNEQFF. CDR3 coding DNA: TGTGCCAGCTCACCGGAGCGGGGGGCTTACAATGAGCAGTTCTTC.

V usage is TRBV18 and J usage is TRBJ2-1, with 8 bases identical to TRBD2. The V gene end was trimmed by 0 bases and the J gene end by 2 bases; junction bases not matched to a gene: 9. CDR3 length equals 18 residues. Germline loops: CDR1 KGHSH, CDR2 LQKENI. The CDR3: CASSPPRIGGGTYNEQFF. The DNA for the CDR3 is TGTGCCAGCTCACCACCGCGCATCGGGGGGGGGACCTACAATGAGCAGTTCTTC.

CDR3 DNA sequence: TGCGCCAGCAGCCGACGGACAGGGGGAGACGAAAAACTGTTTTTT. Translation: CASSRRTGGDEKLFF. The chain has TRBV5-1 and TRBJ1-4, with 10 bases that match TRBD1. Per the germline V gene, CDR1 is SGHRS and CDR2 is YFSETQ. The CDR3 totals 15 residues. J gave up 8 bases and V 4 bases, and 8 bases lay outside the gene matches.

The chain joins TRBV4-1 to TRBJ1-2; D uncertain. Trimming cost V 0 bases and J 4 bases, with 15 bases left between them. The CDR3 contains 16 residues. Germline V gives CDR1 MGHRA, CDR2 YSYEKL. CDR3 nucleotides: TGCGCCAGCAGCCAAGACGTTACGGCAGCACCCTATGGCTACACCTTC. This gives the protein CASSQDVTAAPYGYTF.

This chain links TRBV30 with TRBJ2-7; 12 bases align to TRBD1. The V and J ends lost 4 bases and 4 bases, in that order; junction bases with no gene match: 8. Germline V CDR1 and CDR2: GTSNPN, SVGIG (reference sequence). The CDR3 spans 15 residues. CDR3: CAWKNPGQGAYEQYF. CDR3 in DNA: TGTGCCTGGAAAAATCCGGGACAGGGGGCTTACGAGCAGTACTTC.

This chain uses TRBV19 with TRBJ1-5; no definite D call. Germline assignment: CDR1 LNHDA and CDR2 SQIVND (reference sequence). The V end was cut by 6 bases, the J end by 0 bases, with 9 bases between. The CDR3 has 14 amino acids. The CDR3, as DNA: TGTGCCAGTAGACGCCCTTATAGCAATCAGCCCCAGCATTTT. It codes for CASRRPYSNQPQHF.

The chain carries TRBV9 and TRBJ2-1, with TRBD1 matching over 9 bases. Germline V gives CDR1 SGDLS, CDR2 YYNGEE. The CDR3 length is 15 residues. Unmatched junction bases numbered 4, after V lost 0 bases and J lost 6 bases. CDR3 in amino acids: CASSVVGDRANEQFF. In nucleotides, the CDR3 is TGTGCCAGCAGCGTAGTAGGGGACAGGGCCAATGAGCAGTTCTTC.

V is TRBV7-2 and J is TRBJ1-2; D might be TRBD1 (6 bases). This CDR3 has 12 amino acids. Germline CDR1 is SGHTA and CDR2 is FQGNSA. The V and J ends lost 5 bases and 8 bases respectively, with 12 bases between them. The CDR3 bases are TGTGCCAGCAGCCCGGGGGCTCAAGGCTACACCTTC. As protein: CASSPGAQGYTF.